This T cell receptor (beta chain) was identified during a study of technical replicates of blood from several donors. Generated by immunoSEQ multiplex PCR, the TCRdb table keeps only in-frame clones and is missing some. The table records tens of thousands of clones, about 94% of them present only once. Germline V gives CDR1 SGHVS, CDR2 FQNEAQ. V lost 5 bases, J lost 4 bases, and 15 bases lay in between. The CDR3 extends over 15 amino acids. The clonotype originates from a human donor in good health. The rearrangement links TRBV7-8 to TRBJ1-5; TRBD1 might be the D (6 bases). Sequencing was carried out using T cells isolated from PBMCs. CDR3 protein: CASSTLDRSNQPQHF. The CDR3, as DNA: TGTGCCAGCAGCACCCTTGACAGGTCAAATCAGCCCCAGCATTTT.